The 7 T cell receptor beta chains below were found in one sample sequenced in a study of shared clonotypes between healthy human individuals. Only in-frame clones appear in the TCRdb table, and some are missing; sequencing was by immunoSEQ multiplex PCR. The table has 2 million to 3 million clones, around 94% seen once. Specimen: naive CD4+ T cells sorted from blood. Subset reported: CD45RA+ positively selected. The receptors here all came from a man between 18 and 35 years old in good health.

The chain is built from TRBV11-3 and TRBJ1-2, with 7 positions matching TRBD1. Germline V gene sequence: CDR1 SGHNT, CDR2 YENEEA. The trim removed 4 bases at V and 4 bases at J, leaving 9 bases unmatched. The CDR3 spans 15 residues. CDR3 loop: CASSSTGISSYGYTF. For the CDR3, the DNA is TGTGCCAGCAGCTCGACAGGGATTAGTAGCTATGGCTACACCTTC.

This chain links TRBV5-1 with TRBJ1-1; TRBD1 matches 7 bases. CDR1 and CDR2 (germline): SGHRS, YFSETQ. With V trimmed by 3 bases and J by 1 base, 6 bases remained unmatched. The CDR3 loop spans 15 amino acids. CDR3 loop: CASSSQGVSNTEAFF. CDR3 bases: TGCGCCAGCAGCTCTCAGGGGGTCTCGAACACTGAAGCTTTCTTT.

The genes are TRBV15 and TRBJ1-2; D not certain. Germline loops: CDR1 LNHNV, CDR2 YYDKDF (reference sequence). The CDR3 extends over 14 amino acids. V lost 2 bases, J lost 8 bases, and 15 bases lay in between. The CDR3 region is CATSRYQTREGYTF. CDR3 nucleotides: TGTGCCACCAGCAGATACCAGACGAGGGAAGGCTACACCTTC. The full variable domain, with the rest looked up from reference TRBV15 and TRBJ1-2, is DAMVIQNPRYQVTQFGKPVTLSCSQTLNHNVMYWYQQKSSQAPKLLFHYYDKDFNNEADTPDNFQSRRPNTSFCFLDIRSPGLGDTAMYLCATSRYQTREGYTFGSGTRLTVV.

The chain recombines TRBV18 with TRBJ2-7; perhaps TRBD1 as D (5 bases). V was clipped by 4 bases and J by 4 bases, with 8 bases between them. Germline loops: CDR1 KGHSH, CDR2 LQKENI. This CDR3 is 12 amino acids long. For the CDR3, the DNA is TGTGCCAGCTCACTAGGGGCGTACGAGCAGTACTTC. It codes for CASSLGAYEQYF.

The genes are TRBV27 and TRBJ1-3, with D hard to call. The CDR3 totals 14 residues. CDR1 and CDR2 (germline): MNHEY, SMNVEV (reference sequence). Trimming shortened V by 5 bases and J by 0 bases, and 8 bases separated the two germline ends. CDR3 bases: TGTGCCAGCAGTCCCATCCGCTCTGGAAACACCATATATTTT. Its protein is CASSPIRSGNTIYF.

The rearrangement links TRBV7-9 to TRBJ1-1; 9 nucleotides align to TRBD1. This CDR3 region has 15 residues. With V trimmed by 5 bases and J by 9 bases, 13 bases remained unmatched. Germline CDR1 reads SEHNR; CDR2 reads FQNEAQ (reference sequence). The CDR3, as DNA: TGTGCCAGCAGCCCCACTCAGGGCGGACAGGGGAAAGCTTTCTTT. This sequence encodes CASSPTQGGQGKAFF.

The chain couples TRBV29-1 to TRBJ2-5; either TRBD1 or TRBD2 may supply D (5 bases each). CDR1 and CDR2 from the germline V gene are SQVTM and ANQGSEA. V was cut by 3 bases and J by 4 bases, with 15 bases left in between. The CDR3 has 14 amino acids. The CDR3 DNA reads TGCAGCGTTGACGGGGCGGCCTCAGCAGAGACCCAGTACTTC. Translating it yields CSVDGAASAETQYF.